This TCR beta chain appears in the sequencing data of a study of regulatory T cells in long-lasting Graves disease (dated by TCRdb to 2020 to 2023). At the level of the whole study: Antithyroid drugs had been taken for less than 3 months by newly diagnosed Graves' disease patients. TCR sequencing covered around 13 persistent and 20 or so newly diagnosed Graves' disease patients, approximately 33 samples in total. Peripheral blood TCR sequencing and RNA sequencing compared persistent Graves' disease patients with newly diagnosed Graves' disease patients. The study was conducted in China and was registered as a clinical trial.

The CDR3 starts with the cysteine, ends with the phenylalanine, and has 15 residues. Of all the DNA, just the CDR3 is kept, 45 bases in frame from base 1. The trim is 7 bases for V and 0 bases for J, with a gap of 13 bases between the germline ends. This clonotype was counted ten times or more. No antigen is known for it. Base qualities were left out, and no much larger clone turns up one base away. The library was produced with multiplex PCR. The sequencer was an Illumina HiSeq 4000. TCR beta libraries were built with iRepertoire HTBI primers and Arm-PCR amplification of CDR3 regions. Before sequencing, the PCR products underwent gel purification. On the study's bioinformatics: Gene usage analysis of CDR3 amino acid clonotypes used the roughly 62 TRBV and 14 TRBJ segments found across samples. Filtered high-quality paired reads were merged into contigs using COPE and FqMerger. BLAST was used to align contigs to IMGT TRBV, TRBD and TRBJ reference genes, with CDR3 defined following IMGT. Any clonotype with a frequency above 0.1% was classified as a highly expanded clone. Shannon entropy was used to measure repertoire diversity, and the Gini coefficient was used to measure V-J evenness. Clonotypes shared by more than one individual were considered public. Using fastp trimming at Q25 and MiXCR clonotype assembly, TCRdb reanalyzed the public sequencing data and kept in-frame beta chains. Each entry is one CDR3 protein sequence, shown with its most common DNA and genes. The V and J calls and clone size are TCRdb's, not the authors'. The table for this sample lists 350,000 to 500,000 distinct CDR3 sequences; around 15% of them were counted only once. Approximately 17% of the sample is held by the ten biggest clonotypes.

Overall results and qualifications from the work: Patients with persistent disease shared more public clonotypes (about 3,000) than newly diagnosed patients did (about 1,000). The small sample size was acknowledged by the authors as a limitation that may reduce accuracy. TRBV28, TRBJ1-2 and TRBJ2-5 were preferentially used in persistent disease, while TRBV20-1 and TRBJ2-1 were favored in newly diagnosed disease. Only the TCR beta chain was sequenced and analyzed. The study examined only peripheral blood because the primary lesion, thyroid tissue, could not be accessed. Compared with newly diagnosed patients, patients with persistent Graves' disease had lower TCR Shannon entropy and fewer highly expanded clones, which suggests clonal expansion.

This specimen's time point label, interpreted: newly diagnosed GD, antithyroid drugs for less than 3 months. For both TCR sequencing and RNA sequencing, RNA was extracted from PBMCs using TRIzol. Graves' disease was diagnosed according to American Thyroid Association guidelines. Recruitment of patients was carried out at an endocrinology department in Xi'an, China. From each patient, nine milliliters of peripheral blood was collected into an EDTA anticoagulant tube. PBMCs were isolated by Ficoll Paque Plus density gradient separation without further T cell sorting. An Agilent 2100 Bioanalyzer and agarose gel were used to assess RNA quality, and a NanoDrop 2000 was used to measure RNA concentration. A further study also used this sample, focusing on T cells in Graves' hyperthyroidism and ophthalmopathy. Looking at the second paper: Stable Graves' hyperthyroidism was defined as the absence of progression to ophthalmopathy over 18 months of follow-up. Hyperthyroidism patients were aged 18 to 65 years and newly diagnosed, with disease duration of less than 2 months. Any patient with an uncontrolled infection, another autoimmune disease, pregnancy or lactation was excluded. Diagnoses relied on clinical symptoms, serum thyroxine and TRAb, thyroid ultrasound and orbital computed tomography. The TCR CDR3 was subjected to a first round of RT-PCR using the HTBI primer set and the Qiagen OneStep RT-PCR kit. Blood samples also contained most of the expanded thyroid clonotypes (frequency above 0.001), which suggests that blood repertoires may reflect thyroid immune responses. A 13 V-J signature model separated ophthalmopathy from stable hyperthyroidism, with roughly 88% sensitivity and 81.08% specificity in cross-validation and 80%/75% in testing. During validation, the model predicted progression to ophthalmopathy a median of around six months ahead of onset, with around 71% sensitivity and 72.22% specificity. To identify TCR V-J signatures that set the groups apart, the researchers used a discovery cohort of about a hundred patients, made up of under 50 with Graves' ophthalmopathy and some 60 with stable Graves' hyperthyroidism. Prospective prediction of ophthalmopathy was tested in an independent validation cohort consisting of 18 hyperthyroidism patients and more than 15 patients who later progressed to ophthalmopathy. For training and testing, the 100 or so patients in the discovery cohort were randomly divided in a 7:3 ratio. In roughly six Graves' hyperthyroidism patients, the study also compared T-cell repertoires from thyroid tissue with T-cell repertoires from blood. Following sampling, methimazole starting at 30 mg daily was given to hyperthyroidism patients, and high-dose intravenous methylprednisolone was given to ophthalmopathy patients. The libraries were constructed in a second round of multiplex PCR and then size-selected and purified. Paired-end sequencing of the libraries was performed with 100 bp reads on an Illumina HiSeq2000. Raw data were processed with SOAPnuke, discarding reads with adapters, uncalled bases, mean Phred below 15, or no exact constant-primer or identifier match. High-quality paired reads were merged using COPE v1.2.5, and each unique nucleotide sequence was defined as a clonotype. MiTCR v1.1 was used to align clonotypes to the IMGT TRBV, TRBD and TRBJ reference segments. Analysis was restricted to V-J combinations with a frequency above 0.0001, which covered roughly 99% of repertoires. The TCS score was defined as F50 (clonal expansion) divided by E x V (chaos), with BLOSUM62-based TCRdist calculated between CDR3 peptides within each V-J. Welch's t-statistics and random forest reduced around 550 V-J features to 13, which were used in a naive Bayes classifier (R e1071). No statistical method was used to fix the sample size in advance, and group allocation was not hidden from the investigators. TCR Vbeta CDR3 sequencing of some 140 peripheral blood samples (43 ophthalmopathy, 70 to 85 hyperthyroidism and approximately 17 progressor patients) is reported in the paper.

This sequence uses TRBV12-3 or TRBV12-4 and TRBJ2-1; TRBD2 is a possible D gene, resting on 6 matching bases. Sample: peripheral blood mononuclear cells (PBMCs), taken at new diagnosis, from a patient treated with antithyroid drugs. The source of this sequence is a woman aged 50 to 65 with Graves disease. Donor details come from another sample of the same person, matched by shared clones. CDR3 loop: CASNLGSSSYNEQFF. The nucleotide sequence reads TGTGCCAGCAACCTCGGGAGTAGCTCCTACAATGAGCAGTTCTTC.